The 19 T cell receptor beta chains below come from one sample, sequenced in a study of tumor and adjacent non-tumor tissue in lung cancer. Three rounds of nested PCR, following a modified ARM-PCR protocol, produced the TCRbeta library. A single record per CDR3 protein comes from TCRdb applying MiXCR to the multiplex PCR reads. The sample shows about 100,000 distinct CDR3 sequences, about 62% of them seen only once. RNA was extracted from bulk tissue without any cell sorting. The normal lung tissue was taken more than 3 cm from the tumor edge. The sample comprised distant non-tumor lung tissue. These TCRs come from a man aged 25 to 40 with non-small cell lung cancer.

As to this clonotype: The germline gene is not matched at one end of the junction; a read error may be the cause. The chain employs TRBV6-5 and TRBJ1-2; D is ambiguous. CDR3 length equals 13 residues. CDR1 MNHEY and CDR2 SVGAGI come from the germline V gene. CDR3 sequence reads: CASSHSADYGYAF. CDR3 nucleotides: TGTGCCAGCAGTCACTCGGCGGACTATGGCTACGCCTTC.

This clonotype was counted a few times. The junction departs from germline at one end; a sequencing error may be responsible. The chain links TRBV11-1 to TRBJ2-5; no clear D. This CDR3 is 14 amino acids long. The germline CDR1 and CDR2 sequences are SGHAT and FQDESV (reference sequence). This chain's CDR3 is CASNFDTYQETQYF. CDR3 bases: TGTGCCAGCAACTTCGACACGTACCAAGAGACTCAGTACTTC.

This clonotype was detected only once. With a much larger clone just one base away, this may be a read error. This chain links TRBV12-3 or TRBV12-4 with TRBJ1-1, with D uncertain. V was shortened by 6 bases and J by 7 bases, with 12 bases between the two germline ends. This CDR3 is 12 amino acids long. This chain's CDR3 is CASRHPGGEAFF. CDR3 bases: TGTGCCAGCAGGCACCCAGGAGGTGAAGCTTTCTTT.

J is TRBJ2-2 and V is TRBV11-1, with 7 bases fitting TRBD1. The CDR3 consists of 15 residues. Germline values: CDR1 SGHAT, CDR2 FQDESV (reference sequence). V lost 8 bases and J lost 5; bases outside the gene matches: 11. The CDR3 DNA reads as TGTGCCAGCTACCCAAGCTCACAGGGGACCGGGGAGCTGTTTTTT. Its translation is CASYPSSQGTGELFF.

This chain links TRBV7-9 with TRBJ1-2, with D possibly matching TRBD1 (5 bases). The CDR3 runs 13 residues. V lost 1 base and J 7 bases, leaving 10 bases between the germline ends. Looked up from germline, CDR1 is SEHNR and CDR2 is FQNEAQ (reference sequence). CDR3 DNA: TGTGCCAGCAGCTTAGATGGGGGGACTGGCTACACCTTC. Its translation is CASSLDGGTGYTF.

For this clonotype: A clone one base away is much larger, so this may be a read error. This chain joins TRBV5-1 and TRBJ2-1; the D is unclear. CDR1 is SGHRS, CDR2 YFSETQ, per germline. The CDR3 runs to 13 residues. CDR3 region: CTSSEYSDDEQFF. CDR3 in DNA: TGCACCAGCAGCGAATACTCAGACGATGAGCAGTTCTTC.

Note on this clonotype: This sequence may be a read error, since a much larger clone differs from it by one base. The chain is built from TRBV6-2 or TRBV6-3 and TRBJ2-7; either TRBD1 or TRBD2 may supply D (6 bases each). This CDR3 is built from 17 residues. V was clipped by 3 bases and J by 5 bases, with 23 bases between them. The V gene's germline CDR1 is MNHEY and CDR2 SVGEGT. In nucleotides, the CDR3 is TGTGCCAGCAGTTATCCCTCCAGCAGGGGCAGGAGGGACGAGCAGTACTTC. It yields the protein CASSYPSSRGRRDEQYF.

On this clonotype itself: A much larger clone lies one base from this, so it may be a read error. The chain employs TRBV5-6 and TRBJ2-7; 9 nucleotides align to TRBD1. The CDR3 has 14 amino acids. Per the germline V gene, CDR1 is SGHDT and CDR2 is YYEEEE. The CDR3 reads CTSSQQGANYEQYF. CDR3 in DNA: TGTACCAGCAGCCAACAGGGGGCGAATTACGAGCAGTACTTC.

About this clonotype itself: At one end, the junction sequence differs from germline, possibly due to a read error. The chain joins TRBV29-1 to TRBJ2-7; D gene uncertain. Germline V gene data show CDR1 as SQVTM and CDR2 as ANQGSEA. The CDR3 sequence is 13 residues long. The CDR3 loop is CRVDVAISYEQYF. The CDR3 region has the DNA TGCAGGGTTGATGTTGCAATCTCCTACGAGCAGTACTTC.

This clonotype has a handful of counts. A much more abundant neighbour one base away suggests this may be a read error. The chain employs TRBV5-1 and TRBJ2-7, with D possibly TRBD2 on 5 matching bases. CDR3 length: 10 amino acids. Germline V gene lookup returns CDR1 SGHRS and CDR2 YFSETQ. In DNA, the CDR3 is TGCGCCAGCAGCTTGGGGGAGCAGTGCTTC. Amino acid sequence: CASSLGEQCF. The full variable domain, rest sourced from reference TRBV5-1 and TRBJ2-7, is KAGVTQTPRYLIKTRGQQVTLSCSPISGHRSVSWYQQTPGQGLQFLFEYFSETQRNKGNFPGRFSGRQFSNSRSEMNVSTLELGDSALYLCASSLGEQCFGPGTRLTVT.

The chain has TRBV6-1 and TRBJ2-1, with 9 bases fitting TRBD1. Germline V gene data show CDR1 as MNHNS and CDR2 as SASEGT. The CDR3 covers 16 residues. The trim removed 6 bases at V and 4 bases at J, leaving 10 bases unmatched. Written as DNA, the CDR3 is TGTGCCAGCAGATTCACCGGGACAGGGTTTTACAATGAGCAGTTCTTC. This codes for CASRFTGTGFYNEQFF.

The gene calls are TRBV5-1 and TRBJ1-2, with TRBD1 identical over 8 bases. After removal of 0 bases from V and 4 bases from J, the junction contained 14 bases not matched to a gene. Germline lookup yields CDR1 SGHRS and CDR2 YFSETQ. There are 18 residues in the CDR3. The CDR3 DNA is TGCGCCAGCAGCTTGGGGAATTTCCGACAGGGGAAGGGCTATGGCTACACCTTC. It encodes CASSLGNFRQGKGYGYTF.

The DNA for the CDR3 is TGTGCCAGCTCGTGCAGGACAGACGACACCGGGGAGCTGTTTTTT. This gives the protein CASSCRTDDTGELFF. V gene TRBV18 combines with J gene TRBJ2-2, with D possibly being TRBD1 (6 bases). CDR1 is KGHSH and CDR2 is LQKENI in the germline V gene. V gave up 6 bases and J gave up 3 bases, with 14 bases separating them. The CDR3 runs to 15 residues.

This chain connects TRBV20-1 to TRBJ2-3; 10 bases agree with TRBD2. The CDR3 length is 15 residues. Looked up from germline, CDR1 is DFQATT and CDR2 is SNEGSKA (reference sequence). The CDR3 loop reads CNTPSGGESTDTQYF. The CDR3, as DNA: TGCAATACACCGAGCGGGGGGGAAAGCACAGATACGCAGTATTTT.

This clonotype turned up a few times. The chain links TRBV10-3 to TRBJ2-1; tentatively, D is TRBD2 (6 bases). The CDR3 consists of 13 residues. Trimming took off 3 bases at V and 10 bases at J, with 13 bases between the two ends. CDR1 and CDR2 (germline): ENHRY, SYGVKD. In DNA form, the CDR3 reads TGTGCCATCAGTGAAGGGGAGGAGGACGAGCAGTTCTTC. Protein product: CAISEGEEDEQFF.

About this clonotype: Sequence at one end of the junction differs from germline and may be a read error. This chain uses TRBV11-2 with TRBJ2-1, with TRBD2 as a possible D gene (6 bases). The CDR3 covers 15 residues. Germline V CDR1 and CDR2: SGHAT, FQNNGV. The CDR3 DNA sequence: TGTGCCAGCAGCCGTGGACTAAGGGCCGCCAATAAGCAGTTCTTC. It yields the protein CASSRGLRAANKQFF.

The gene calls are TRBV11-2 and TRBJ2-7; D unresolved. The CDR3 extends over 15 amino acids. The germline gives CDR1 SGHAT, CDR2 FQNNGV. Trimming took off 5 bases at V and 1 base at J, with 15 bases between the two ends. The CDR3 nucleotides read TGTGCCAGCAGCCTTGGGGTTCTCGGTTCCTACGAGCAGTACTTC. Translated: CASSLGVLGSYEQYF.

Comment on this clonotype: Just one base apart from a much larger clone, this may be a read error. Here the CDR3 omits its conserved ending phenylalanine or tryptophan, so a read error is the likely source. V and J are TRBV11-2 and TRBJ2-1; the D gene is possibly TRBD1 (5 bases). The V gene lost 5 bases and the J gene lost 2 bases, with 13 bases spanning the gap. The germline V gene encodes CDR1 SGHAT and CDR2 FQNNGV. The CDR3 has 15 residues. This CDR3 is CASSLRVRAYNEQFL. The CDR3 region has the DNA TGTGCCAGCAGCCTCCGGGTCAGGGCCTACAATGAGCAGTTCCTC.

Regarding this clonotype: Relative to the germline gene, one junction end is altered; a read error may explain this. The chain uses TRBV6-6 and TRBJ2-1, with 7 nucleotides matching TRBD2. Looked up from germline, CDR1 is MNHNY and CDR2 is SVGAGI (reference sequence). The CDR3 runs 13 residues. CDR3 in amino acids: CASNYSSGTHEFF. The CDR3 region has the DNA TGTGCCAGCAATTACTCGAGCGGGACGCACGAGTTTTTC.